A selection of T cell receptor beta chains follows, all from one sample in a study of T cell responses to AZD1222 COVID-19 vaccine. The protocol was immunoSEQ multiplex PCR, while the TCRdb copy is restricted to in-frame clones and leaves out a portion. The repertoire has 110,000 or so clones, approximately 89% of them found once; the top ten carry over 3%. The source was peripheral blood, collected on day 0 of MenACWY control vaccination. The receptors come from an adult in good health. The CDR3 runs from the conserved cysteine through the conserved F or W. D genes are given only for firm matches. Rows give clone size only sometimes, using once, few, many, or a class for an expanded clone.

J	size	V	D	DNA	CDR3
TRBJ2-1	NA	TRBV6-5	TRBD2	TGTGGTAGCGGGGGGGCCTACAATGAGCAGTTCTTC	CGSGGAYNEQFF
TRBJ1-5	NA	TRBV19	TRBD1	TGTGCCAGTAGTAGGGACAGGGGGCGCGATCCGCCCCAGCATTTT	CASSRDRGRDPPQHF
TRBJ1-2	NA	TRBV2	NA	TGTGCCAGCATTTCTGGGCAGGGCTATGGCTACACCTTC	CASISGQGYGYTF
TRBJ1-2	NA	TRBV6-5	NA	TGTGCCAGCAGCCCCTCGGACTCCAGCGGGGGCTACACCTTC	CASSPSDSSGGYTF
TRBJ1-5	NA	TRBV28	NA	TGTGCCAGCAGTCCAGAAAGTCGGATTGGGGCTCGGCAGCCCCAGCATTTT	CASSPESRIGARQPQHF
TRBJ2-2	NA	TRBV5-4	TRBD2	TGTGCCAGCAGCTTGGCCACTAGCGGGGCGAACACCGGGGAGCTGTTTTTT	CASSLATSGANTGELFF
TRBJ2-7	NA	TRBV3-1/TRBV3-2	NA	TGTGCCAGCAGCCAATCGGCCGGCTACGAGCAGTACTTC	CASSQSAGYEQYF
TRBJ1-3	NA	TRBV6-4	NA	TGTGCCAGCAGTGACTCGGGTGGGGACTCTGGAAACACCATATATTTT	CASSDSGGDSGNTIYF
TRBJ2-4	NA	TRBV12-5	NA	TGTGCTAGTGGCCCCCCGGGAACCCTAGCCAAAAACATTCAGTACTTC	CASGPPGTLAKNIQYF
TRBJ2-1	NA	TRBV5-4	NA	TGTGCCAGCAGCTTGGAGACGGGGACCTACAATGAGCAGTTCTTC	CASSLETGTYNEQFF
TRBJ1-6	NA	TRBV2	TRBD1	TGTGCCAGCAGTGTAGGGGGCCAGATGGGTTATTCACCCCTCCACTTT	CASSVGGQMGYSPLHF
TRBJ2-1	NA	TRBV12-3/TRBV12-4	NA	TGTGCCAGCATAAGCCAGCTTTACAATGAGCAGTTCTTC	CASISQLYNEQFF
TRBJ2-2	few	TRBV4-1	NA	TGCGCCAGCAGCCGAGGACTATTTCTAGTCGCTAACGGGGAGCTGTTTTTT	CASSRGLFLVANGELFF
TRBJ1-5	NA	TRBV6-2/TRBV6-3	NA	TGTGCCAGCAGTTACCATCGAACAGATCAGCCCCAGCATTTT	CASSYHRTDQPQHF
TRBJ1-1	once	TRBV18	TRBD1	TGTGCCAGCTCACCCACGACAGGGCAAGCTTTCTTT	CASSPTTGQAFF
TRBJ2-7	NA	TRBV6-6	NA	TGTGCCACCTCCTTCACCCCCTACGAGCAGTACTTC	CATSFTPYEQYF
TRBJ1-6	NA	TRBV11-2	NA	TGTGCCAGCAGCTTCCGGGAGTCTCTAAGCGGGTATTCACCCCTCCACTTT	CASSFRESLSGYSPLHF
TRBJ2-7	NA	TRBV29-1	NA	TGCAGCGTTGAAGATCGGGCTAGCTTCGAGCAGTACTTC	CSVEDRASFEQYF
TRBJ2-7	NA	TRBV5-1	NA	TGCGCCAGCAGCTTGGACCCTACAAGCTACGAGCAGTACTTC	CASSLDPTSYEQYF
TRBJ1-1	NA	TRBV5-1	NA	TGCGCCAGCAGCCACGACAGACCGAACACTGAAGCTTTCTTT	CASSHDRPNTEAFF
TRBJ1-1	NA	TRBV6-5	NA	TGTGCCAGCAGTTACCAGGGAGCCACCACTGAAGCTTTCTTT	CASSYQGATTEAFF
TRBJ1-1	NA	TRBV10-3	NA	TGTGCCATCAGCTTACAGGGGAACACTGAAGCTTTCTTT	CAISLQGNTEAFF
TRBJ1-1	NA	TRBV7-9	NA	TGTGCCAGCACCTTTGGGGGAAACACTGAAGCTTTCTTT	CASTFGGNTEAFF
TRBJ1-1	NA	TRBV12-3/TRBV12-4	NA	TGTGCCAGCGGAAAACTGAACACTGAAGCTTTCTTT	CASGKLNTEAFF
TRBJ1-1	NA	TRBV11-2	NA	TGTGCCAGCAGCTTATTCCCCAACCCCGAAGCTTTCTTT	CASSLFPNPEAFF
TRBJ1-2	NA	TRBV5-5	NA	TGTGCCAGCAGCGCGGACGGCTCAGTAGGCTACACCTTC	CASSADGSVGYTF
TRBJ1-1	NA	TRBV7-9	NA	TGTGCCAGCAGCGGCGAGGAACGAGGCGCTTTCTTT	CASSGEERGAFF
TRBJ1-1	NA	TRBV23-1	TRBD1	TGCGCCAGCATCCACTGGACAGGGAAGACTGAAGCTTTCTTT	CASIHWTGKTEAFF
TRBJ2-1	NA	TRBV4-1	TRBD1	TGCGCCAGCAGCCCGGGACAGGGTCCCTACAATGAGCAGTTCTTC	CASSPGQGPYNEQFF
TRBJ1-2	NA	TRBV6-1	NA	TGTGCCAGCAGTTCCATCACGGATGGCTACACCTTC	CASSSITDGYTF
TRBJ2-1	NA	TRBV2	NA	TGTGCCAGCAGATGGACAGTGAGCTCCTACAATGAGCAGTTCTTC	CASRWTVSSYNEQFF
TRBJ2-2	NA	TRBV19	NA	TGTGCCAGTAGTCAGGGGGGCCCCGCAAGGGGGCTGTTTTTT	CASSQGGPARGLFF
TRBJ1-2	NA	TRBV27	TRBD1	TGTGCCAGCAGTTGGGCAGGGGGGGGCTACACCTTC	CASSWAGGGYTF
TRBJ2-2	NA	TRBV7-2	NA	TGTGCCAGCAGCCCTCTGGGGGCAGGGCACACCGGGGAGCTGTTTTTT	CASSPLGAGHTGELFF
TRBJ1-2	NA	TRBV28	TRBD1	TGTGCCAGCAGTAGCCACAGGGGTAGGGACTATGGCTACACCTTC	CASSSHRGRDYGYTF
TRBJ1-1	NA	TRBV5-1	NA	TGCGCCAGCAGCTCAGGGGTCAGCATGTTCATGAACACTGAAGCTTTCTTT	CASSSGVSMFMNTEAFF
TRBJ1-3	NA	TRBV3-1/TRBV3-2	NA	TGTGCCATTCCGCCCGATCTTACAGGGAAAAGCTCTGGAAACACCATATATTTT	CAIPPDLTGKSSGNTIYF
TRBJ2-1	NA	TRBV7-9	NA	TGTGCCAGCCCGGACGGTGAGCAGTTCTTC	CASPDGEQFF
TRBJ2-7	few	TRBV6-5	NA	TGTGCCAGCAGTCGTACAGGGACGCGAGGGAGGGAGCAGTACTTC	CASSRTGTRGREQYF
TRBJ1-3	NA	TRBV7-2	NA	TGTGCCAGCTCAACGGCAGCAGACTCTGGAAACACCATATATTTT	CASSTAADSGNTIYF
TRBJ1-4	NA	TRBV11-2	NA	TGTGCCAGCAGCTTAGAGGTTGGCCTGGGCGAAAAACTGTTTTTT	CASSLEVGLGEKLFF
TRBJ1-2	NA	TRBV9	NA	TGTGCCAGCAGCGTAGGGAGATCCCCAGGGACTCCGGGCTATGGCTACACCTTC	CASSVGRSPGTPGYGYTF
TRBJ1-3	NA	TRBV6-5	NA	TGTGCCAGCAGTCCGACCAGGGTGGCCGGAAACACCATATATTTT	CASSPTRVAGNTIYF
TRBJ2-7	NA	TRBV2	TRBD1	TGTGCCAGCAGTGAACAGGGGGCAGGGTACGAGCAGTACTTC	CASSEQGAGYEQYF
TRBJ1-5	NA	TRBV10-3	NA	TGTGCCATCAGCCCCAACAATCAGCCCCAGCATTTT	CAISPNNQPQHF
TRBJ1-1	NA	TRBV15	NA	TGTGCCACCAGCAAGGGCAGAGCCACCATGAATCTGGCTGAAGCTTTCTTT	CATSKGRATMNLAEAFF
TRBJ1-6	NA	TRBV6-5	NA	TGTGCCAGCAGTTCTAATTCACCCCTCCACTTT	CASSSNSPLHF
TRBJ1-2	NA	TRBV29-1	NA	TGCAGCGTTGAAGAGCCGGGTGGCTACACCTTC	CSVEEPGGYTF
TRBJ2-2	NA	TRBV28	NA	TGTGCCAGCAGCCCTAGGCCTAGGGCGCTGTTTTTT	CASSPRPRALFF
TRBJ1-5	NA	TRBV20-1	TRBD1	TGCAGTGCTAGTCCCGCCAGGGGGATTCAGCCCCAGCATTTT	CSASPARGIQPQHF
TRBJ1-1	NA	TRBV29-1	NA	TGCAGCGCCGACCGACAGCGAGGTTTCTTT	CSADRQRGFF
TRBJ2-2	NA	TRBV28	NA	TGTGCCAGCAGTTTCTTGGGGGGCACCGGGGAGCTGTTTTTT	CASSFLGGTGELFF
TRBJ2-1	NA	TRBV2	NA	TGTGCCGGATCCCAGGGGTTCGATGAGCAGTTCTTC	CAGSQGFDEQFF
TRBJ1-6	NA	TRBV7-6	NA	TGTGCCAGCAGCCCTGGCGTGCGTGTATCGGTCTCACCCCTCCACTTT	CASSPGVRVSVSPLHF
TRBJ1-2	once	TRBV3-1/TRBV3-2	NA	TGTGCCAGCAGCCACGACACGGACACCCTCCTAGGAGTCTATGGCTACACCTTC	CASSHDTDTLLGVYGYTF
TRBJ2-1	NA	TRBV6-2/TRBV6-3	NA	TGTGCCAGCAGTTACCGGGCGGCTACATACGGTGAGCAGTTCTTC	CASSYRAATYGEQFF
TRBJ2-2	NA	TRBV5-5	TRBD2	TGTGCCAGCAGCTTGATGAGGGGAGGGACCGGGGAGCTGTTTTTT	CASSLMRGGTGELFF
TRBJ2-7	NA	TRBV3-1/TRBV3-2	NA	TGTGCCAGCAGCCAAGGAGGGGGGGGTGGTGCTGAGCAGTACTTC	CASSQGGGGGAEQYF
TRBJ2-2	few	TRBV2	NA	TGTGCCAGCAGTGTGGAACAGCTCGCGAACACCGGGGAGCTGTTTTTT	CASSVEQLANTGELFF
TRBJ2-2	few	TRBV6-2/TRBV6-3	NA	TGTGCCAGCAGTTACTTTGGCAGCACCGGGGAGCTGTTTTTT	CASSYFGSTGELFF